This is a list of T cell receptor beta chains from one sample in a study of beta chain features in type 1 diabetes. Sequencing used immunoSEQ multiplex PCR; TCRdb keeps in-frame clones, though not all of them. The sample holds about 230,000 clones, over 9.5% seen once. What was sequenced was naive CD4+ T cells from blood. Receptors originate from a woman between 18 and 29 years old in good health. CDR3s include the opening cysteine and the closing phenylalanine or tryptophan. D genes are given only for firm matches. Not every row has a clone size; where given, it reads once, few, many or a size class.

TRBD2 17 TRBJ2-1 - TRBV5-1 TGCGCCAGCAGCTTGGCTTCTAGCGGAGGAGGGTACAATGAGCAGTTCTTC CASSLASSGGGYNEQFF
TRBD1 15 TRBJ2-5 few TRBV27 TGTGCCAGCAGTCCGACGGGACAGCCCCAAGAGACCCAGTACTTC CASSPTGQPQETQYF
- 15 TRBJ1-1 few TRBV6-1 TGTGCCAGCAGTATCGCGGGACGGAGCAACACTGAAGCTTTCTTT CASSIAGRSNTEAFF
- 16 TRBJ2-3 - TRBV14 TGTGCCAGCAGCCAAGACCGGGGTAGGGGGACAGATACGCAGTATTTT CASSQDRGRGTDTQYF
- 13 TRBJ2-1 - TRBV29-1 TGCAGCACTACAACGAGCTCCTACAATGAGCAGTTCTTC CSTTTSSYNEQFF
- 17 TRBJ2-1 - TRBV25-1 TGTGCCAGCAGTGTCTTAGGGGGAGGGGGAGGGAACAATGAGCAGTTCTTC CASSVLGGGGGNNEQFF
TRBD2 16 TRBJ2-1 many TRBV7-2 TGTGCCAGCAGCTTAGCGCTAGCGGGAGCCTACAATGAGCAGTTCTTC CASSLALAGAYNEQFF
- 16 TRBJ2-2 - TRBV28 TGTGCCAGCAGCCCGGTGGGGCACCCTAACACCGGGGAGCTGTTTTTT CASSPVGHPNTGELFF
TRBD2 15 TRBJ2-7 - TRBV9 TGTGCCAGCAGCGTGGGACTAGCGGGGGAGTACGAGCAGTACTTC CASSVGLAGEYEQYF
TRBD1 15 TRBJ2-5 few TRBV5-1 TGCGCCAGCAGCTCGGGGGACAGGGCACAAGAGACCCAGTACTTC CASSSGDRAQETQYF
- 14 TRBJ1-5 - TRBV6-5 TGTGCCAGCAGGGAGGGTCCAGGCAATCAGCCCCAGCATTTT CASREGPGNQPQHF
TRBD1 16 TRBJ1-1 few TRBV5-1 TGCGCCAGCAGCCCGAAAGGACAGGGTTTGAACACTGAAGCTTTCTTT CASSPKGQGLNTEAFF
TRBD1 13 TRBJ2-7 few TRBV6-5 TGTGCCAGCAGTTACTCAAGGGACAGGGTCAGTAACTTC CASSYSRDRVSNF
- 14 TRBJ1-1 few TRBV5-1 TGCGCCAGCAGCTTGGGAGTCCTGAACACTGAAGCTTTCTTT CASSLGVLNTEAFF
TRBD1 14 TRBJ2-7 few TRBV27 TGTGCCAGCAGTCGCCTTAACAGGGGTGGGGAGCAGTACTTC CASSRLNRGGEQYF
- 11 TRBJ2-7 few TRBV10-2 TGCGCCACAGCGAGTTCCTACGAGCAGTACTTC CATASSYEQYF
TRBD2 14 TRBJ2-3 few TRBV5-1 TGCGCCAGCAGTTCCGGGAGGGCTGGGGATACGCAGTATTTT CASSSGRAGDTQYF
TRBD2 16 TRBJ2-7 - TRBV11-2 TGTGCCAGCAGCTTAGAATGGACTAGCTTCCCCTACGAGCAGTACTTC CASSLEWTSFPYEQYF
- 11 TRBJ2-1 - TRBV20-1 TGCAGTGCAGAGGGTCACAATGAGCAGTTCTTC CSAEGHNEQFF